This T cell receptor beta chain was sequenced for a study of CD8+CD57+ T cells in acquired aplastic anemia (dated by TCRdb to 2017 to 2018). A note on the overall study: Extracted DNA from sorted CD4+ and CD8+ cells averaged about 3 ug, ranging from roughly 0.17 to 27.4 ug. CD8+CD57+ expansion was defined as a frequency above the mean frequency observed in healthy subjects.

Profiling of TCR beta VDJ combinations and CDR3 sequences used genomic DNA as the template. TCR repertoire sequencing was run on an Illumina HiSeq 2000. In the authors' own workflow: TRBV/TRBJ rearrangement plots, CDR3 size and DJ length profiles, and Simpson's diversity index were used to evaluate the repertoires. Whichever DNA sequence was most abundant in the deep sequencing data was defined as the immunodominant clone. CDR3 amino acid sequences were screened for sharing across subjects and compared with published repertoires and the VDJdb database. TCRdb ran its own pipeline on the public reads, namely fastp trimming at Q25 and MiXCR clone calling, and kept in-frame beta chains. Rows with one shared CDR3 protein collapse into an entry with the most common genes and DNA. TCRdb, rather than the study authors, made the V and J calls. Present in this sample are under 200,000 distinct CDR3 sequences, about half of which were seen just once. The ten biggest clones cover 3.2% of the sample.

The patients picked for sequencing were ones in whom flow cytometry had shown an expansion of CD8+CD57+ cells. Every patient had severe acquired aplastic anemia, diagnosed using the International Study of Aplastic Anemia and Agranulocytosis and Camitta criteria. Patients had received no therapy at the time of blood sampling. The study deep-sequenced TCR repertoires of sorted CD4+ and CD8+ blood T cells from severe aplastic anemia patients and healthy subjects. In the USA, patient enrollment took place under clinicaltrials.gov protocols 00001620, 01623167, 00001397, 00071045, 00081523 and 00961064. Ficoll-Paque density gradient centrifugation was used to isolate peripheral blood mononuclear cells. Before DNA extraction, CD4+ and CD8+ T cells were sorted with FACS or magnetic beads. Remarks on this clonotype: The specificity of this receptor is unknown. No base-level quality is on record; no much larger clone is a single base apart.

Broader findings and caveats from the paper: Roughly 30 CD8+ CDR3 sequences were shared between patients and controls but appeared highly expressed in patients and within their immunodominant clones. Patients and healthy controls showed no significant difference in CD8+ Simpson's diversity (P=0.060).

Clipping removes 3 bases from V and 0 bases from J, with 6 as the unmatched junction base count. Via the germline V gene (reference sequence), CDR1 is DFQATT and CDR2 SNEGSKA. The CDR3 contains 15 residues, cysteine and phenylalanine counted. Solely the CDR3 DNA is kept, with 45 bases framed from the first base. The sequenced material came from sorted CD4+, CD8+, or CD8+CD57+ T cells (not recorded which) from PBMCs. The rearrangement combines TRBV20-1 with TRBJ1-2, and 8 junction bases match TRBD1. The clonotype was recovered from a human donor with aplastic anemia. The nucleotides read TGCAGTGCTAGGGACTCAGGGGGCCCTAACTATGGCTACACCTTC. It encodes CSARDSGGPNYGYTF.